This passage covers 7 T cell receptor beta chains from one sample sequenced in a study of shared clonotypes between healthy human individuals. Sequenced by immunoSEQ multiplex PCR; TCRdb stores in-frame clones only, minus some. Seen here are around 88,000 clones, 60% to 75% observed once, and the top ten hold about half. Sequenced: memory CD8+ T cells sorted from blood. Subset indicated: CD45RO+ cells pooled with CCR7-negative TemRA cells. Every receptor here comes from a man younger than 40 in good health.

The chain combines TRBV30 with TRBJ1-2; no firm D call. CDR3 length: 15 amino acids. Trimming took off 5 bases at V and 4 bases at J, with 20 bases between the two ends. Germline V gene data show CDR1 as GTSNPN and CDR2 as SVGIG (reference sequence). In nucleotides, the CDR3 is TGTGCCTGGGCTGATGGTTATAGAAAGACCTATGGCTACACCTTC. Amino acids: CAWADGYRKTYGYTF.

The chain couples TRBV30 to TRBJ2-2; a possible D gene is TRBD2 (6 bases). This CDR3 spans 14 amino acids. CDR1 and CDR2 from the germline V gene are GTSNPN and SVGIG (reference sequence). V lost 3 bases to trimming and J lost 3 bases, with 11 bases between them. The CDR3 DNA sequence: TGTGCCTGGAGGGGGACTGGGGACACCGGGGAGCTGTTTTTT. Translated, it gives CAWRGTGDTGELFF.

By sample fraction, this clone is large. The chain combines TRBV14 with TRBJ2-1; D not resolved. CDR1 is SGHDN and CDR2 is FVKESK in the germline V gene. V was cut by 0 bases and J by 8 bases, with 5 bases left in between. The CDR3 runs 12 residues. CDR3 nucleotide sequence: TGTGCCAGCAGCCAAGATGGACATGAGCAGTTCTTC. Translated: CASSQDGHEQFF.

The chain links TRBV28 to TRBJ2-5; 7 positions agree with TRBD1. Germline trimming cut 3 bases from V and 9 bases from J; bases unmatched to any gene: 10. This CDR3 comprises 14 residues. The V gene's germline CDR1 is MDHEN and CDR2 SYDVKM. The CDR3 bases are TGTGCCAGCAGTTTTGGGGGACAGACATGGGCCCAGTACTTC. As protein: CASSFGGQTWAQYF.

The chain is built from TRBV7-6 and TRBJ2-7; the match to TRBD1 covers 7 bases. Germline V gene sequence: CDR1 SGHVS, CDR2 FNYEAQ. The J segment lost 6 bases and the V segment lost 0 bases, leaving 5 bases of the junction unmatched. The CDR3 runs 14 residues. CDR3: CASSLAAGGGEQYF. The CDR3, as DNA: TGTGCCAGCAGCTTAGCAGCAGGGGGTGGCGAGCAGTACTTC.

The CDR3 protein is CASSLGNEQFF. In DNA, the CDR3 is TGTGCCAGCAGCTTAGGTAATGAGCAGTTCTTC. The rearrangement joins TRBV7-2 to TRBJ2-1; D unclear. V gave up 1 base and J gave up 7 bases, with 2 bases separating them. The CDR3 has 11 residues. CDR1 is SGHTA and CDR2 is FQGNSA in the germline V gene.

This rearrangement joins TRBV5-8 to TRBJ2-7; a weak D match, TRBD2 (5 bases). V was shortened by 0 bases and J by 4 bases, with 14 bases between the two germline ends. Germline V gene sequence: CDR1 SGHTS, CDR2 YDEGEE. CDR3 length: 15 residues. This CDR3 is CASSLGATLDYEQYF. The DNA for the CDR3 is TGTGCCAGCAGCTTGGGGGCGACACTAGATTACGAGCAGTACTTC. The full variable domain, rest sourced from reference TRBV5-8 and TRBJ2-7, is EAGVTQSPTHLIKTRGQQATLRCSPISGHTSVYWYQQALGLGLQFLLWYDEGEERNRGNFPPRFSGRQFPNYSSELNVNALELEDSALYLCASSLGATLDYEQYFGPGTRLTVT.